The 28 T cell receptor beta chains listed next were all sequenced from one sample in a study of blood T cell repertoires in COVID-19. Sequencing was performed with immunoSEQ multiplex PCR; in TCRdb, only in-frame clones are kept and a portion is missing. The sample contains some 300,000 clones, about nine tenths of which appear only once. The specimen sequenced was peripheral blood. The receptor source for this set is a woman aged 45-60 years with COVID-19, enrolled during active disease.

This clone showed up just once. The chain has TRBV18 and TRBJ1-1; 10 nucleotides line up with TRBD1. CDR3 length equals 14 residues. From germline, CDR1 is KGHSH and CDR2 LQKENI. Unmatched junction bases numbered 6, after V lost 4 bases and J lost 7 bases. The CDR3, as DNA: TGTGCCAGCTCACTTGACAGGGGGCTGAGTGAAGCTTTCTTT. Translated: CASSLDRGLSEAFF.

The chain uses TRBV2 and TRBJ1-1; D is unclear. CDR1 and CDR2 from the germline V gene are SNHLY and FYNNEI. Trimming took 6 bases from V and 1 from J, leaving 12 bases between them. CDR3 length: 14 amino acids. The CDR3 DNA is TGTGCCAGCAGAGCCAATGCGGGGAACACTGAAGCTTTCTTT. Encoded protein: CASRANAGNTEAFF. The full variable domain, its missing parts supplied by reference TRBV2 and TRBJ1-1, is EPEVTQTPSHQVTQMGQEVILRCVPISNHLYFYWYRQILGQKVEFLVSFYNNEISEKSEIFDDQFSVERPDGSNFTLKIRSTKLEDSAMYFCASRANAGNTEAFFGQGTRLTVV.

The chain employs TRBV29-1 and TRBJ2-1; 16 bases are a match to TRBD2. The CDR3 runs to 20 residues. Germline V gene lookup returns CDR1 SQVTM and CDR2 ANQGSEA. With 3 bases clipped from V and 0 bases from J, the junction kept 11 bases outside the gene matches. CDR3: CSVEGLWGTSGRGSYNEQFF. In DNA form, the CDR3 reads TGCAGCGTTGAGGGCCTATGGGGGACTAGCGGGAGGGGCTCCTACAATGAGCAGTTCTTC.

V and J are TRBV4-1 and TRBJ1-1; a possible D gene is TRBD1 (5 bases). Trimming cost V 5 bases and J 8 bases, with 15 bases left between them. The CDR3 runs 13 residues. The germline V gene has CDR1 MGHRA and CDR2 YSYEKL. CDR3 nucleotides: TGCGCCAGCAGCTTGCGGGACGCCCGAGAAGCTTTCTTT. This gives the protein CASSLRDAREAFF.

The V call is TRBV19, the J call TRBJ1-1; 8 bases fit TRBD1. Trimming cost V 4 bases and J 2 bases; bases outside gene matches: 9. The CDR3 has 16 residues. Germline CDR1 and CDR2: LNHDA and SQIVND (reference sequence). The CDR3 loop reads CASSSPAGQANTEAFF. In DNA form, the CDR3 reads TGTGCCAGTAGTAGCCCTGCGGGACAGGCTAACACTGAAGCTTTCTTT.

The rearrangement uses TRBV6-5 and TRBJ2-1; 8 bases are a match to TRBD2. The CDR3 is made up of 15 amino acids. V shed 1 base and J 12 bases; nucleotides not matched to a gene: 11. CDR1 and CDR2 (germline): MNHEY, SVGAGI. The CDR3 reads CASSYLAGGPPGQFF. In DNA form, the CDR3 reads TGTGCCAGCAGTTACTTGGCGGGAGGCCCTCCTGGGCAGTTCTTC.

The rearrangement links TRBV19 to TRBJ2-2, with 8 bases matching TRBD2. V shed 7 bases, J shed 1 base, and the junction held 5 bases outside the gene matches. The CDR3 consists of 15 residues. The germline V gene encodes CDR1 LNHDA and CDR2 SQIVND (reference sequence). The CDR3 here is CASTRLAGNTGELFF. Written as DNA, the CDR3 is TGTGCCAGTACGCGTCTAGCGGGGAACACCGGGGAGCTGTTTTTT.

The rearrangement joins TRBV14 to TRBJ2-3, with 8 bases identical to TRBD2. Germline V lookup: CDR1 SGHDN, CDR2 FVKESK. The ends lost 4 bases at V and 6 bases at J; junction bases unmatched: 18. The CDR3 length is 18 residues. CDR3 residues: CASSPLSGGVPGGDTQYF. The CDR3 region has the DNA TGTGCCAGCAGCCCACTTTCCGGAGGTGTACCGGGGGGGGATACGCAGTATTTT.

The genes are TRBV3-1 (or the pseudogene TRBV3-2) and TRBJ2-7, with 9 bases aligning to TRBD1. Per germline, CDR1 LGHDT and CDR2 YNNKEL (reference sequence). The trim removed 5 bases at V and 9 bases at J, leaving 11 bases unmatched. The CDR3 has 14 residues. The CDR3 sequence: CASSSRTGEGRQYF. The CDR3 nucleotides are TGTGCCAGCAGCTCCCGGACAGGGGAAGGCCGGCAGTACTTC.

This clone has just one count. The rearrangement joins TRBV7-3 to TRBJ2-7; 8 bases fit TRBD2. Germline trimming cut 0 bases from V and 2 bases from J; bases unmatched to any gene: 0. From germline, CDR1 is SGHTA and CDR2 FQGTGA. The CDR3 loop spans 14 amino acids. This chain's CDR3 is CASSLTSGTYEQYF. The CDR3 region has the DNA TGTGCCAGCAGCTTAACTAGCGGGACCTACGAGCAGTACTTC. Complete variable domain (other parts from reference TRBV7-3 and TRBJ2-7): GAGVSQTPSNKVTEKGKYVELRCDPISGHTALYWYRQSLGQGPEFLIYFQGTGAADDSGLPNDRFFAVRPEGSVSTLKIQRTERGDSAVYLCASSLTSGTYEQYFGPGTRLTVT.

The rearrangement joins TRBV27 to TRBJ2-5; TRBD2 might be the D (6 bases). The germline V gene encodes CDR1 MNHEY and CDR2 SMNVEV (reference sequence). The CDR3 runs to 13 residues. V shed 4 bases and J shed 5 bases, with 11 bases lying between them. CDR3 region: CASSSGSEETQYF. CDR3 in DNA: TGTGCCAGCAGTTCCGGGAGCGAGGAGACCCAGTACTTC.

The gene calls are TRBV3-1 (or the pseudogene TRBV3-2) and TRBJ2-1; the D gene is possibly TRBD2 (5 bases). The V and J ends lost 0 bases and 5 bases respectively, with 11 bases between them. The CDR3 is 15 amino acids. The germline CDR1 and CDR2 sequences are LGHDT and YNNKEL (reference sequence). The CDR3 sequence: CASSQDPGSNNEQFF. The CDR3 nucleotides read TGTGCCAGCAGCCAAGATCCGGGATCCAACAATGAGCAGTTCTTC.

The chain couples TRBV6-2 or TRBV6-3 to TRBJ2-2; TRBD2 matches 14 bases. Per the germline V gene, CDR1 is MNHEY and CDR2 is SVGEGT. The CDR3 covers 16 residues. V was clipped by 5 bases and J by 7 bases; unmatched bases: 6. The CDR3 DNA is TGTGCCAGCAGTGGATCGGGACTAGCGGGGGTCGGGGAGCTGTTTTTT. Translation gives CASSGSGLAGVGELFF.

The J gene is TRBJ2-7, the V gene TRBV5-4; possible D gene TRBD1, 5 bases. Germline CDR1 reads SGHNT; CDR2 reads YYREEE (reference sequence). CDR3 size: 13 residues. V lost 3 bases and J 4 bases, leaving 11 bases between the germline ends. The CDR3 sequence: CASSSLTEYEQYF. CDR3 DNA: TGTGCCAGCAGCTCCTTGACAGAATACGAGCAGTACTTC.

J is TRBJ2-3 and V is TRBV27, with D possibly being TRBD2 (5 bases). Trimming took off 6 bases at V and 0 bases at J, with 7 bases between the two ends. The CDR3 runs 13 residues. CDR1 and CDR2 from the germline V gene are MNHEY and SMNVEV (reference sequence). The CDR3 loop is CASRRGSTDTQYF. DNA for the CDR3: TGTGCCAGCAGGAGAGGGAGCACAGATACGCAGTATTTT.

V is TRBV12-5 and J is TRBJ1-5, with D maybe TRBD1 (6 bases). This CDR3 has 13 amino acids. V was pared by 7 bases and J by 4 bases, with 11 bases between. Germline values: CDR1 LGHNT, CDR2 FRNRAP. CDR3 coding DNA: TGTGCTAGTGCCCGGGACACAAATCAGCCCCAGCATTTT. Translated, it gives CASARDTNQPQHF. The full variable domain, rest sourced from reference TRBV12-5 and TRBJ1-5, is DARVTQTPRHKVTEMGQEVTMRCQPILGHNTVFWYRQTMMQGLELLAYFRNRAPLDDSGMPKDRFSAEMPDATLATLKIQPSEPRDSAVYFCASARDTNQPQHFGDGTRLSIL.

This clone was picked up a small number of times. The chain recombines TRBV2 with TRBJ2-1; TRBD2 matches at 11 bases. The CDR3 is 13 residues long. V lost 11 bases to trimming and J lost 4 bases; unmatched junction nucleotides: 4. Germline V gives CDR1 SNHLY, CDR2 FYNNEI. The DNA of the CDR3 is TGTGCCGGAGCTAGCGGGAGGTACAATGAGCAGTTCTTC. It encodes CAGASGRYNEQFF. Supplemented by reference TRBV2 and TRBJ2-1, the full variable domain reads EPEVTQTPSHQVTQMGQEVILRCVPISNHLYFYWYRQILGQKVEFLVSFYNNEISEKSEIFDDQFSVERPDGSNFTLKIRSTKLEDSAMYFCAGASGRYNEQFFGPGTRLTVL.

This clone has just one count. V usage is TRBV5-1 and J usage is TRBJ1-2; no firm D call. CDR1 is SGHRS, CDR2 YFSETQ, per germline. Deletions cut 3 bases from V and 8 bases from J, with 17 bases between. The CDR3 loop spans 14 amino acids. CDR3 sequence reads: CASSSAGQVSGYTF. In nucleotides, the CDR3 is TGCGCCAGCAGCTCCGCGGGCCAGGTGTCAGGCTACACCTTC.

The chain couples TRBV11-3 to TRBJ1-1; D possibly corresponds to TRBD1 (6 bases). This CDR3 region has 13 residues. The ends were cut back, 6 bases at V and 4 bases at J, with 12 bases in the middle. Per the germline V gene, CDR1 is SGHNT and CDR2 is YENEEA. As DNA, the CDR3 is TGTGCCAGCAGACTCAGGGGTCCCACTGAAGCTTTCTTT. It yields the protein CASRLRGPTEAFF.

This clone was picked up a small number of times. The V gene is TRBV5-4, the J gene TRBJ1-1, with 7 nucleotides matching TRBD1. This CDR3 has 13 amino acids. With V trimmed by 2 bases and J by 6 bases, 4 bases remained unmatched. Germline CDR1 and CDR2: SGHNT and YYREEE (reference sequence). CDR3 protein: CASSFDRAAEAFF. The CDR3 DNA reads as TGTGCCAGCAGCTTTGACAGGGCGGCTGAAGCTTTCTTT.

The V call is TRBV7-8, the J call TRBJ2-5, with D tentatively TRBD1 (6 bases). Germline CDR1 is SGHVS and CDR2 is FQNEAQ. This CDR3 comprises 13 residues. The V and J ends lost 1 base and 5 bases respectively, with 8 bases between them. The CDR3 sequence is CASSLDREETQYF. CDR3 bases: TGTGCCAGCAGCTTAGACAGGGAGGAGACCCAGTACTTC. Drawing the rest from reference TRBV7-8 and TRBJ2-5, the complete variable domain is GAGVSQSPRYKVAKRGQDVALRCDPISGHVSLFWYQQALGQGPEFLTYFQNEAQLDKSGLPSDRFFAERPEGSVSTLKIQRTQQEDSAVYLCASSLDREETQYFGPGTRLLVL.

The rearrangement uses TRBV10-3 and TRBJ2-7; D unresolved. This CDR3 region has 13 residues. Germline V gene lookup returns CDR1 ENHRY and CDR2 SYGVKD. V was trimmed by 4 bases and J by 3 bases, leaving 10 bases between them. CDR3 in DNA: TGTGCCATCAGTGTCGACTCCTACTACGAGCAGTACTTC. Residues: CAISVDSYYEQYF.

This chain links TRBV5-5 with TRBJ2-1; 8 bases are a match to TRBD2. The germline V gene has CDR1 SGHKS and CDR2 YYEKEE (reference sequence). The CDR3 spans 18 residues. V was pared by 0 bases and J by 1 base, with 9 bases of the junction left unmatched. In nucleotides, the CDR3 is TGTGCCAGCAGCTTGGCTCCCGGGAGGGCCTTTTCCTACAATGAGCAGTTCTTC. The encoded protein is CASSLAPGRAFSYNEQFF.

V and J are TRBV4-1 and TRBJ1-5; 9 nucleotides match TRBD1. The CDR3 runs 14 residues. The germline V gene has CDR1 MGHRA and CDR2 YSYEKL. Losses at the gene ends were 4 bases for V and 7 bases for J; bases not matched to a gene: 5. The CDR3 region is CASSLRQGGQPQHF. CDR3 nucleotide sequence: TGCGCCAGCAGCCTCCGACAGGGGGGACAGCCCCAGCATTTT.

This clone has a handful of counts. Here the CDR3 DNA reads TGTGCCAGCAGGGGGACAGGGAACTCTGGAAACACCATATATTTT. Its protein is CASRGTGNSGNTIYF. The chain recombines TRBV6-5 with TRBJ1-3; 9 bases are a match to TRBD1. J gave up 0 bases and V 6 bases, and 3 bases lay outside the gene matches. This CDR3 is built from 15 residues. Looked up from germline, CDR1 is MNHEY and CDR2 is SVGAGI.

CDR3 residues: CASSYSQGANYGYTF. CDR3 DNA: TGTGCCAGCAGTTACTCACAGGGGGCAAACTATGGCTACACCTTC. V gene TRBV6-6 combines with J gene TRBJ1-2; 9 nucleotides agree with TRBD1. The CDR3 extends over 15 amino acids. The trim removed 0 bases at V and 2 bases at J, leaving 1 base unmatched. Germline V CDR1 and CDR2: MNHNY, SVGAGI (reference sequence).

CDR3 residues: CASSLERPGTGRSYEQYF. CDR3 sequence (DNA): TGTGCCAGCAGCTTAGAGAGACCCGGGACAGGAAGATCCTACGAGCAGTACTTC. The chain carries TRBV7-2 and TRBJ2-7, with 8 bases matching TRBD1. CDR3 length: 18 amino acids. V was pared by 1 base and J by 1 base, with 12 bases of the junction left unmatched. CDR1 and CDR2 from the germline V gene are SGHTA and FQGNSA.

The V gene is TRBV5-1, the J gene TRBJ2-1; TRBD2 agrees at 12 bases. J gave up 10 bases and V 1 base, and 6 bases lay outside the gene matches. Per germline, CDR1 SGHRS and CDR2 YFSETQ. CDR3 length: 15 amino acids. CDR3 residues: CASSLPASGRAEQFF. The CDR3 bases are TGCGCCAGCAGCTTGCCGGCTAGCGGGAGGGCCGAGCAGTTCTTC.